A selection of T cell receptor beta chains follows, all from one sample in a study of cytomegalovirus exposure and HLA in healthy donors. Sequenced by immunoSEQ multiplex PCR; TCRdb stores in-frame clones only, minus some. The sample has some 110,000 clones; just under 75% are singletons. Specimen: PBMCs. The receptors were sampled from a man in his 60s in good health and CMV-seropositive. The CDR3 runs from the conserved cysteine through the conserved F or W. A D gene is named only where the DNA matches it firmly. Size tells how often a clone was seen (once, few, many) or the class of an expanded clone, and some rows leave it out.

TRBV7-2	TRBJ1-2	few	NA	CASSARSLPHYGYTF	TGTGCCAGCAGCGCGCGATCCCTACCCCACTATGGCTACACCTTC
TRBV6-5	TRBJ2-5	few	TRBD1	CASSLDRGPEETQYF	TGTGCCAGCAGCCTGGACAGGGGGCCCGAAGAGACCCAGTACTTC
TRBV6-5	TRBJ1-1	NA	NA	CASRSSGTEAFF	TGTGCCAGCAGATCTTCGGGCACTGAAGCTTTCTTT
TRBV4-1	TRBJ2-3	NA	NA	CASSQETGYTQYF	TGCGCCAGCAGCCAGGAAACAGGTTATACGCAGTATTTT
TRBV2	TRBJ2-6	many	NA	CASSVLGAGANVLTF	TGTGCCAGCAGTGTCCTCGGGGCTGGGGCCAACGTCCTGACTTTC
TRBV13	TRBJ2-3	NA	TRBD1	CASSLLGTGSADTQYF	TGTGCCAGCAGCCTACTAGGGACAGGATCGGCAGATACGCAGTATTTT
TRBV15	TRBJ2-1	NA	TRBD2	CATSSLTSGSYNEQFF	TGTGCCACCAGCAGTTTAACTAGCGGCTCCTACAATGAGCAGTTCTTC
TRBV5-1	TRBJ2-5	NA	TRBD2	CASTLDGGRETQYF	TGCGCCAGCACCCTCGACGGGGGGAGAGAGACCCAGTACTTC
TRBV27	TRBJ2-7	once	TRBD1	CASSLVDRGHHEQYF	TGTGCCAGCAGTTTGGTGGACAGGGGGCACCACGAGCAGTACTTC
TRBV6-1	TRBJ1-3	NA	TRBD1	CASRDRGRAGNTIYF	TGTGCCAGTAGGGACAGGGGGAGGGCTGGAAACACCATATATTTT
TRBV18	TRBJ1-4	NA	NA	CASQRQHNEKLFF	TGTGCCAGCCAAAGACAGCATAATGAAAAACTGTTTTTT
TRBV2	TRBJ1-1	NA	NA	CASSTDMNTEAFF	TGTGCCAGCAGTACAGATATGAACACTGAAGCTTTCTTT
TRBV30	TRBJ2-3	NA	TRBD1	CAWSPGQGTDTQYF	TGTGCCTGGAGTCCCGGACAGGGAACAGATACGCAGTATTTT
TRBV5-8	TRBJ2-2	NA	TRBD1	CASSSTLGHGTANTGELFF	TGTGCCAGCAGCTCGACCCTTGGTCATGGGACAGCCAACACCGGGGAGCTGTTTTTT
TRBV30	TRBJ1-6	NA	TRBD1	CAWSHRDRGDSPLHF	TGTGCCTGGAGCCATCGGGACAGGGGTGATTCACCCCTCCACTTT
TRBV29-1	TRBJ1-2	NA	TRBD1	CSVNTGTGISGYTF	TGCAGCGTTAATACCGGGACAGGGATTAGTGGCTACACCTTC
TRBV5-6	TRBJ2-7	NA	TRBD1	CASTRQGQTYEQYF	TGTGCCAGCACCCGACAGGGCCAAACCTACGAGCAGTACTTC
TRBV18	TRBJ1-1	NA	NA	CASSTGQQDTEAFF	TGTGCCAGCTCAACTGGACAGCAAGACACTGAAGCTTTCTTT
TRBV18	TRBJ2-2	once	NA	CASSRTGNTGELFF	TGTGCCAGCTCACGAACAGGAAACACCGGGGAGCTGTTTTTT
TRBV5-4	TRBJ2-3	many	NA	CASSFDSHSTDTQYF	TGTGCCAGCAGCTTCGACAGCCATAGCACAGATACGCAGTATTTT
TRBV7-2	TRBJ2-1	NA	NA	CASSLVRHNEQFF	TGTGCCAGCAGCTTAGTGCGGCACAATGAGCAGTTCTTC
TRBV5-1	TRBJ2-5	NA	NA	CASSLAEGGYQETQYF	TGCGCCAGCAGCTTGGCCGAAGGAGGGTACCAAGAGACCCAGTACTTC
TRBV18	TRBJ1-2	NA	NA	CASSPNLRNGYTF	TGTGCCAGCTCACCCAATCTAAGAAATGGCTACACCTTC
TRBV9	TRBJ2-2	NA	NA	CASSVSVLKSVNTGELFF	TGTGCCAGCAGCGTATCCGTCTTGAAGTCAGTAAACACCGGGGAGCTGTTTTTT
TRBV27	TRBJ1-2	NA	NA	CASSFQMGPDYGYTF	TGTGCCAGCAGTTTCCAGATGGGCCCAGACTATGGCTACACCTTC
TRBV6-1	TRBJ2-1	NA	TRBD1	CASSQDRGVYNEQFF	TGTGCCAGCAGTCAGGACAGGGGAGTCTACAATGAGCAGTTCTTC
TRBV19	TRBJ1-5	NA	NA	CASSKGERSNQPQHF	TGTGCCAGTAGTAAAGGGGAAAGAAGCAATCAGCCCCAGCATTTT
TRBV28	TRBJ2-2	few	NA	CASRKIQGNLVSGELFF	TGTGCCAGCAGAAAGATACAGGGTAATTTAGTCTCCGGGGAGCTGTTTTTT
TRBV25-1	TRBJ2-2	NA	TRBD2	CASSEGTSGSNTGELFF	TGTGCCAGCAGTGAGGGGACTAGCGGGTCGAACACCGGGGAGCTGTTTTTT
TRBV5-6	TRBJ2-3	NA	NA	CASSLAAGTQGDTQYF	TGTGCCAGCAGCTTGGCCGCAGGTACCCAGGGTGATACGCAGTATTTT
TRBV29-1	TRBJ2-7	NA	TRBD1	CSVEGQGVFEQYF	TGCAGCGTTGAAGGACAGGGGGTATTCGAGCAGTACTTC
TRBV30	TRBJ1-2	NA	NA	CAWSSGGFDGYTF	TGTGCCTGGAGTTCTGGGGGCTTCGATGGCTACACCTTC
TRBV7-8	TRBJ1-2	few	TRBD1	CASSLVRTGVDGYTF	TGTGCCAGCAGCTTAGTTCGGACAGGGGTGGATGGCTACACCTTC
TRBV14	TRBJ2-2	NA	NA	CASSQEGGNLNTGELFF	TGTGCCAGCAGCCAAGAGGGCGGGAACCTGAACACCGGGGAGCTGTTTTTT
TRBV28	TRBJ1-2	once	NA	CASSQGYVGGYPF	TGTGCCAGCAGCCAGGGTTACGTTGGTGGCTACCCCTTC
TRBV28	TRBJ2-6	NA	NA	CASSIHRGGYASGGANVLTF	TGTGCCAGCAGTATACACAGGGGGGGATACGCCTCGGGAGGGGCCAACGTCCTGACTTTC
TRBV6-1	TRBJ2-7	NA	TRBD1	CASSELTTGYEQYF	TGTGCCAGCAGTGAATTAACGACAGGGTACGAGCAGTACTTC
TRBV6-5	TRBJ1-1	NA	TRBD1	CASSYGTGLGTEAFF	TGTGCCAGCAGTTACGGGACAGGACTGGGCACTGAAGCTTTCTTT
TRBV10-2	TRBJ2-5	medium-sized	TRBD1	CASSPTGLGETQYF	TGCGCCAGCAGTCCGACAGGGCTGGGCGAGACCCAGTACTTC